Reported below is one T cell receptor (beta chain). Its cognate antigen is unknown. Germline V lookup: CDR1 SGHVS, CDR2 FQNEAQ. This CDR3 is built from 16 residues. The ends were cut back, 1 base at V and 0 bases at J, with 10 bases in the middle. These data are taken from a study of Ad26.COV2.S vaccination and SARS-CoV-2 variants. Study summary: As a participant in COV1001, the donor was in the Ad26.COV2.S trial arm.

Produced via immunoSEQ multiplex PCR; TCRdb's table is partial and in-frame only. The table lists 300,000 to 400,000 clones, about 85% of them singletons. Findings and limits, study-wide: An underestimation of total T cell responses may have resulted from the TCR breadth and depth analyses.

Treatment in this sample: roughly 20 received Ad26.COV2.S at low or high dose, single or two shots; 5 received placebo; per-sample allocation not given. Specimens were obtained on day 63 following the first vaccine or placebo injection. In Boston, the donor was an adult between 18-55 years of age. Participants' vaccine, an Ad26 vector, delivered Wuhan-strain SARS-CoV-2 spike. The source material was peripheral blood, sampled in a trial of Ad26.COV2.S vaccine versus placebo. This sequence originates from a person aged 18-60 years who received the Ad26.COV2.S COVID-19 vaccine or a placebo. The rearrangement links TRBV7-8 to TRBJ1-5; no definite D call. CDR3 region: CASSLEGASSNQPQHF. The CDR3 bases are TGTGCCAGCAGCTTAGAAGGAGCGTCTAGCAATCAGCCCCAGCATTTT.